This entry concerns a single T cell receptor (beta chain). The sample belongs to a study of blood T cell repertoires in COVID-19. The wider study: Samples came from the United States, Italy and Spain, spanning acute and convalescent COVID-19.

Libraries were prepared by immunoSEQ multiplex PCR; TCRdb keeps only in-frame clonotypes and omits some of them. The repertoire holds under 100,000 clones, about 89% seen once, with about 8.1% in the top ten. J gave up 0 bases and V 5 bases, and 13 bases lay outside the gene matches. The CDR3 runs to 18 residues. Germline assignment: CDR1 MNHEY and CDR2 SVGEGT. This receptor was taken from a man aged 50 or older with acute or convalescent COVID-19. This rearrangement joins TRBV6-2 or TRBV6-3 to TRBJ1-1, with 9 bases identical to TRBD1. What was sequenced was peripheral blood. The CDR3 DNA reads TGTGCCAGCAGTCCCCCCAAGTACAGGGGGCGCGTGAACACTGAAGCTTTCTTT. Its translation: CASSPPKYRGRVNTEAFF.